This T cell receptor (beta chain) was observed in a study of yellow fever vaccine responses in identical twins. Points from the study as a whole: Twins reportedly mounted vaccine T cell responses that seemed partly convergent, partly personalized.

TCRdb analysed the RT-PCR reads with MiXCR anew, one entry per CDR3 protein. Of 3,500 to 5,000 distinct CDR3 sequences in the sample, roughly 85% were seen once. A remark on this clonotype: Its antigen is as yet unknown.

Germline V lookup: CDR1 SGHTA, CDR2 FQGNSA. V was trimmed by 2 bases and J by 7 bases, leaving 12 bases between them. The CDR3 is 14 amino acids. The V call is TRBV7-2, the J call TRBJ2-1, with D possibly matching TRBD1 (5 bases). This sequence was found in a woman aged 18-29 years who received the yellow fever vaccine. The sample consisted of T cells from blood (PBMCs), unsorted or a sorted subset (not recorded which), taken before or after yellow fever vaccination (not recorded which). The CDR3: CASSLYQGVNEQFF. The CDR3 coding sequence is TGTGCCAGCAGCTTATATCAAGGGGTGAATGAGCAGTTCTTC.